Listed below are T cell receptor beta chains from one sample, sequenced in a study of shared clonotypes between healthy human individuals. The repertoire was sequenced with immunoSEQ multiplex PCR; TCRdb's copy has only in-frame clones and lacks some. The sample carries hundreds of thousands of clones, roughly 96% recorded once. Sequencing was carried out using naive CD8+ T cells sorted from blood. Receptors originate from a woman in her 30s in good health. CDR3s include the opening cysteine and the closing phenylalanine or tryptophan. The D gene is left open where the match is weak. Only part of the rows carry a size: once, few, many, or a class if the clone is expanded.

>NA|NA|TRBV19|TRBJ2-7
CASSITESFYEQYF
TGTGCCAGTAGTATAACAGAATCCTTCTACGAGCAGTACTTC
>NA|TRBD1|TRBV9|TRBJ1-2
CASSGWGQSNYGYTF
TGTGCCAGCAGCGGGTGGGGACAGTCCAACTATGGCTACACCTTC
>few|NA|TRBV6-1|TRBJ2-5
CASSSHRETQYF
TGTGCCAGCAGCTCCCACAGGGAGACCCAGTACTTC
>NA|TRBD1|TRBV5-6|TRBJ2-7
CASSPGGGYEQYF
TGTGCCAGCAGCCCAGGGGGCGGGTACGAGCAGTACTTC
>NA|NA|TRBV9|TRBJ2-7
CASSSSTGRHEQYF
TGTGCCAGCAGCTCTTCGACGGGGCGGCACGAGCAGTACTTC
>NA|TRBD2|TRBV28|TRBJ2-1
CASTSEREGVRNEQFF
TGTGCCAGCACCTCCGAGCGGGAGGGGGTGCGAAATGAGCAGTTCTTC
>NA|NA|TRBV2|TRBJ1-4
CASTSYSNEKLFF
TGTGCCAGCACCTCCTATTCTAATGAAAAACTGTTTTTT
>NA|NA|TRBV5-8|TRBJ1-1
CASGPQWNTEAFF
TGTGCCAGCGGGCCTCAGTGGAACACTGAAGCTTTCTTT
>NA|TRBD1|TRBV4-1|TRBJ2-2
CASSQVATGDEGTGELFF
TGCGCCAGCAGCCAAGTAGCTACAGGGGACGAGGGCACCGGGGAGCTGTTTTTT
>NA|NA|TRBV5-1|TRBJ1-5
CASSLSGAHKQPQHF
TGCGCCAGCAGCTTGTCAGGGGCCCACAAACAGCCCCAGCATTTT
>NA|NA|TRBV27|TRBJ2-1
CASRRALGFGEQFF
TGTGCCAGCAGACGGGCGTTAGGATTCGGTGAGCAGTTCTTC
>NA|TRBD1|TRBV27|TRBJ1-1
CASSLRQGNTEAFF
TGTGCCAGCAGTTTGCGACAGGGGAACACTGAAGCTTTCTTT
>NA|NA|TRBV27|TRBJ1-5
CASSARDPRGQPQHF
TGTGCCAGCAGTGCCAGGGATCCTCGTGGTCAGCCCCAGCATTTT
>NA|NA|TRBV30|TRBJ1-1
CAWSVLYREGTEAFF
TGTGCCTGGAGTGTACTGTACAGGGAGGGCACTGAAGCTTTCTTT
>once|NA|TRBV29-1|TRBJ2-2
CSVDAGIGELFF
TGCAGCGTTGACGCGGGAATCGGGGAGCTGTTTTTT
>NA|TRBD1|TRBV27|TRBJ2-2
CASSFRQGFGELFF
TGTGCCAGCAGTTTCCGACAGGGTTTCGGGGAGCTGTTTTTT
>NA|NA|TRBV7-6|TRBJ2-7
CASSPTGPTYEQYF
TGTGCCAGCAGCCCGACCGGGCCTACCTACGAGCAGTACTTC
>NA|TRBD1|TRBV7-9|TRBJ1-1
CASSLDKRTGGYSIEAFF
TGTGCCAGCAGCTTAGATAAGCGGACAGGGGGGTACTCTATTGAAGCTTTCTTT
>NA|NA|TRBV5-1|TRBJ2-7
CASSWRQGARLAGDEQYF
TGCGCCAGCAGCTGGAGACAGGGGGCACGTCTAGCGGGAGACGAGCAGTACTTC